The 24 T cell receptor beta chains below were found in one sample sequenced in a study of post-analysis software for immune sequencing data. Study results and limitations: Controls had lower frequencies than patients of about five TRBV segments, which included TRBV5-6, TRBV5-1 and TRBV20-1.

These receptors' antigens are unknown. Incorporated into the TCR beta cDNA libraries were unique molecular identifiers, which served to reduce PCR and sequencing biases. Each CDR3 protein is one row after TCRdb ran MiXCR on the PCR reads. The table has approximately 360,000 distinct CDR3 sequences, less than 40% seen once. Sequenced input: blood. These receptors originate from a girl under 18 with multiple sclerosis.

The V call is TRBV6-2 or TRBV6-3, the J call TRBJ1-2; TRBD1 is a possible D gene (5 bases). The CDR3 extends over 13 amino acids. V was trimmed by 4 bases and J by 7 bases, leaving 13 bases between them. CDR1 is MNHEY and CDR2 is SVGEGT in the germline V gene. The CDR3 reads CASSSAGRGGYTF. The CDR3 DNA reads as TGTGCCAGCAGTTCCGCAGGGAGAGGTGGCTACACCTTC.

Only one count was recorded for this clonotype. J is TRBJ1-4 and V is TRBV3-1; D is unclear. CDR1 is LGHDT, CDR2 YNNKEL, per germline (reference sequence). Trimming cost V 0 bases and J 3 bases, with 8 bases left between them. CDR3 length: 15 residues. CDR3 bases: TGTGCCAGCAGCCAAGATCGGTTCTCTAATGAAAAACTGTTTTTT. Translation gives CASSQDRFSNEKLFF.

This CDR3 is CASSLGPKGTIAKNIQYF. The CDR3 DNA reads TGTGCCAGCAGCTTAGGGCCCAAAGGGACAATAGCCAAAAACATTCAGTACTTC. The J gene is TRBJ2-4, the V gene TRBV11-2; TRBD1 is a possible D gene (6 bases). Germline V CDR1 and CDR2: SGHAT, FQNNGV. The CDR3 covers 18 residues. Trimming shortened V by 1 base and J by 0 bases, and 16 bases separated the two germline ends.

In DNA, the CDR3 is TGTGCCACCAGGGAAATAGGGGGTCATGGCTACACCTTC. The encoded protein is CATREIGGHGYTF. The chain combines TRBV24-1 with TRBJ1-2, with TRBD1 as a possible D gene (6 bases). The CDR3 length is 13 residues. V was shortened by 7 bases and J by 6 bases, with 14 bases between the two germline ends. Germline V gives CDR1 KGHDR, CDR2 SFDVKD.

V is TRBV5-1 and J is TRBJ2-1, with TRBD1 matching over 7 bases. The CDR3 loop spans 16 amino acids. In germline, CDR1 is SGHRS, CDR2 YFSETQ. After removal of 4 bases from V and 5 bases from J, the junction contained 12 bases not matched to a gene. The CDR3 sequence is CASSGMPGQRHNEQFF. DNA for the CDR3: TGCGCCAGCAGCGGTATGCCGGGACAGAGACACAATGAGCAGTTCTTC.

The rearrangement joins TRBV5-1 to TRBJ2-3; perhaps D is TRBD1 or TRBD2 (5 bases each). Trimming left V 0 bases short and J 1 base short, with 9 bases between. Per germline, CDR1 SGHRS and CDR2 YFSETQ. This CDR3 has 15 amino acids. In DNA, the CDR3 is TGCGCCAGCAGCTTGGGACTACAGGGCACAGATACGCAGTATTTT. Protein sequence: CASSLGLQGTDTQYF.

This chain joins TRBV10-1 and TRBJ2-1; a weak D match, TRBD2 (7 bases). The CDR3 has 16 residues. V was trimmed by 3 bases and J by 5 bases, leaving 17 bases between them. Germline V CDR1 and CDR2: WNHNN, SYGVQD (reference sequence). CDR3: CASSDRGRGADNEQFF. For the CDR3, the DNA is TGCGCCAGCAGTGACCGGGGACGGGGGGCCGACAATGAGCAGTTCTTC.

V gene TRBV29-1 combines with J gene TRBJ1-1, with unresolved D. Trimming removed 6 bases from V and 0 bases from J, with 11 bases in between. Germline CDR1 is SQVTM and CDR2 is ANQGSEA. The CDR3 runs to 13 residues. In DNA form, the CDR3 reads TGCAGCGTGACAATTTCTATGAACACTGAAGCTTTCTTT. Protein product: CSVTISMNTEAFF.

The chain recombines TRBV12-3 or TRBV12-4 with TRBJ1-6, with TRBD1 matching 7 bases. The CDR3 runs to 15 residues. Trimming removed 5 bases from V and 0 bases from J; junction bases left unmatched: 1. CDR3 residues: CASSGTVSYNSPLHF. CDR3 nucleotide sequence: TGTGCCAGCAGTGGGACAGTCTCCTATAATTCACCCCTCCACTTT.

The chain is built from TRBV13 and TRBJ1-2; weak D call: TRBD1 (6 bases). The CDR3 runs 15 residues. Germline-derived CDR1 and CDR2 are PRHDT and FYEKMQ (reference sequence). V was cut by 0 bases and J by 4 bases, with 12 bases left in between. The CDR3 DNA follows: TGTGCCAGCAGCTTAGGCGGGGGGCACGGCTATGGCTACACCTTC. Amino acid sequence: CASSLGGGHGYGYTF.

The sample holds a few counts of this clonotype. The J gene is TRBJ1-1, the V gene TRBV5-1, with no clear D. From germline, CDR1 is SGHRS and CDR2 YFSETQ. There are 13 residues in the CDR3. The germline V and J ends were trimmed by 4 bases and 12 bases, with 19 bases remaining between them. CDR3 DNA: TGCGCCAGCAGCCTAAACCCCGGATCTCCTTCTTTCTTT. Protein: CASSLNPGSPSFF. The full variable domain, with the rest looked up from reference TRBV5-1 and TRBJ1-1, is KAGVTQTPRYLIKTRGQQVTLSCSPISGHRSVSWYQQTPGQGLQFLFEYFSETQRNKGNFPGRFSGRQFSNSRSEMNVSTLELGDSALYLCASSLNPGSPSFFGQGTRLTVV.

The sample holds a few counts of this clonotype. The V gene is TRBV29-1, the J gene TRBJ1-1; D is undetermined. Germline lookup yields CDR1 SQVTM and CDR2 ANQGSEA. The CDR3 consists of 13 residues. Trimming left V 8 bases short and J 3 bases short, with 16 bases between. CDR3 sequence (DNA): TGCAGCTACCGACACCGCGACCACACTGAAGCTTTCTTT. Translated: CSYRHRDHTEAFF. The full variable domain, in which reference TRBV29-1 and TRBJ1-1 provide the parts outside the CDR3, is SAVISQKPSRDICQRGTSLTIQCQVDSQVTMMFWYRQQPGQSLTLIATANQGSEATYESGFVIDKFPISRPNLTFSTLTVSNMSPEDSSIYLCSYRHRDHTEAFFGQGTRLTVV.

This sequence joins TRBV4-1 and TRBJ2-5; no firm D call. The CDR3 totals 14 residues. Germline V lookup: CDR1 MGHRA, CDR2 YSYEKL. V was pared by 0 bases and J by 5 bases, with 10 bases between. CDR3: CASSQDVSGETQYF. For the CDR3, the DNA is TGCGCCAGCAGCCAAGATGTATCCGGGGAGACCCAGTACTTC.

The chain carries TRBV29-1 and TRBJ1-5; possibly TRBD1 for D (6 bases). V was cut by 4 bases and J by 0 bases, with 10 bases left in between. Germline-derived CDR1 and CDR2 are SQVTM and ANQGSEA. CDR3 length: 14 amino acids. The CDR3 sequence is CSVGTDYSNQPQHF. The CDR3 nucleotides read TGCAGCGTTGGGACAGACTATAGCAATCAGCCCCAGCATTTT. Using reference TRBV29-1 and TRBJ1-5 for the parts outside the CDR3, the full variable domain is SAVISQKPSRDICQRGTSLTIQCQVDSQVTMMFWYRQQPGQSLTLIATANQGSEATYESGFVIDKFPISRPNLTFSTLTVSNMSPEDSSIYLCSVGTDYSNQPQHFGDGTRLSIL.

The chain recombines TRBV7-2 with TRBJ2-5; 10 nucleotides line up with TRBD2. After removal of 5 bases from V and 1 base from J, the junction contained 7 bases not matched to a gene. The CDR3 is 16 amino acids. CDR1 and CDR2 from the germline V gene are SGHTA and FQGNSA. The CDR3 protein is CASSPQRGGIQETQYF. Here the CDR3 DNA reads TGTGCCAGCAGCCCCCAGCGGGGGGGGATCCAAGAGACCCAGTACTTC.

V gene TRBV7-2 combines with J gene TRBJ2-3, with TRBD2 identical over 12 bases. Per germline, CDR1 SGHTA and CDR2 FQGNSA. V lost 5 bases, J lost 6 bases, and 12 bases stayed unmatched. The CDR3 contains 17 residues. The CDR3 reads CASSNSTPGLAGDTQYF. The CDR3 nucleotides read TGTGCCAGCAGCAACAGCACGCCGGGACTAGCGGGCGATACGCAGTATTTT. Full variable domain (outside the CDR3, taken from reference TRBV7-2 and TRBJ2-3): GAGVSQSPSNKVTEKGKDVELRCDPISGHTALYWYRQSLGQGLEFLIYFQGNSAPDKSGLPSDRFSAERTGGSVSTLTIQRTQQEDSAVYLCASSNSTPGLAGDTQYFGPGTRLTVL.

The chain couples TRBV12-3 or TRBV12-4 to TRBJ2-7; D is possibly TRBD2 (6 bases). The CDR3 consists of 14 residues. Trimming stripped 1 base from V and 0 bases from J, with 7 bases between. CDR3 in DNA: TGTGCCAGCAGTTTAGGGGAGGTCTCCTACGAGCAGTACTTC. This translates into CASSLGEVSYEQYF.

This chain connects TRBV6-2 or TRBV6-3 to TRBJ2-6; D possibly corresponds to TRBD1 (5 bases). Trimming took 0 bases from V and 3 from J, leaving 6 bases between them. The germline gives CDR1 MNHEY, CDR2 SVGEGT. This CDR3 comprises 15 residues. CDR3 protein: CASSYSGDGANVLTF. CDR3 DNA: TGTGCCAGCAGTTACTCAGGGGATGGGGCCAACGTCCTGACTTTC.

The gene calls are TRBV28 and TRBJ1-2; D is unclear. Germline V gene lookup returns CDR1 MDHEN and CDR2 SYDVKM. Trimming pared 1 base from V and 5 bases from J, leaving 2 bases between. CDR3 length: 11 residues. CDR3 DNA sequence: TGTGCCAGCAGTTTATTGTATGGCTACACCTTC. It yields the protein CASSLLYGYTF.

V usage is TRBV27 and J usage is TRBJ2-1; D may be TRBD2 (5 bases). V was clipped by 5 bases and J by 8 bases, with 19 bases between them. The CDR3 covers 15 residues. The germline gives CDR1 MNHEY, CDR2 SMNVEV (reference sequence). CDR3: CASSKVSENGDEQFF. The CDR3 DNA reads as TGTGCCAGCAGTAAGGTGTCGGAGAACGGGGATGAGCAGTTCTTC.

V gene TRBV20-1 combines with J gene TRBJ2-5, with 8 bases identical to TRBD2. The CDR3 length is 15 residues. Germline V lookup: CDR1 DFQATT, CDR2 SNEGSKA (reference sequence). The ends lost 3 bases at V and 5 bases at J; junction bases unmatched: 11. The CDR3 coding sequence is TGCAGTGCTAGTTTAGGAGCGGGGGAAGGGGAGACCCAGTACTTC. Its protein is CSASLGAGEGETQYF.

The CDR3: CASSSGTTEAFF. The DNA for the CDR3 is TGTGCCAGCAGCTCAGGGACCACTGAAGCTTTCTTT. The chain recombines TRBV7-9 with TRBJ1-1; a weak D match, TRBD1 (5 bases). Germline V lookup: CDR1 SEHNR, CDR2 FQNEAQ (reference sequence). The CDR3 length is 12 residues. Trimming removed 4 bases from V and 4 bases from J, with 7 bases in between.

The chain employs TRBV12-3 or TRBV12-4 and TRBJ2-5; D may match TRBD1 or TRBD2 (5 bases each). V was shortened by 1 base and J by 7 bases, with 10 bases between the two germline ends. The CDR3 has 13 residues. The chain's CDR3 is CASSLGGSGTQYF. The CDR3 nucleotides read TGTGCCAGCAGTTTAGGGGGGTCGGGGACCCAGTACTTC.

The V call is TRBV6-6, the J call TRBJ2-7; 7 bases are a match to TRBD1. V trimming: 6 bases; J trimming: 9 bases; junction bases outside the gene matches: 14. The length of the CDR3 is 14 residues. CDR1 is MNHNY and CDR2 is SVGAGI in the germline V gene (reference sequence). The CDR3 region is CASRKGQNTLGQYF. CDR3 nucleotides: TGTGCCAGCAGGAAGGGACAGAATACCTTGGGGCAGTACTTC.